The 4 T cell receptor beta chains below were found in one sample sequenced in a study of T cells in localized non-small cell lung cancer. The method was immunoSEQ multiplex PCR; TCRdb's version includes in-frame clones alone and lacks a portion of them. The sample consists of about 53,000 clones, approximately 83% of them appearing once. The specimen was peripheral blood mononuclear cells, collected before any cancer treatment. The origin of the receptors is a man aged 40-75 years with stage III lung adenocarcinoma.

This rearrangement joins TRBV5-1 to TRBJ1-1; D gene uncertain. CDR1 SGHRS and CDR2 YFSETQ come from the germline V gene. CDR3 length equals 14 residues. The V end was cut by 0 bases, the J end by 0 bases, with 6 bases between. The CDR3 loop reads CASSLGLLNTEAFF. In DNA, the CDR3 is TGCGCCAGCAGCTTGGGATTGCTGAACACTGAAGCTTTCTTT.

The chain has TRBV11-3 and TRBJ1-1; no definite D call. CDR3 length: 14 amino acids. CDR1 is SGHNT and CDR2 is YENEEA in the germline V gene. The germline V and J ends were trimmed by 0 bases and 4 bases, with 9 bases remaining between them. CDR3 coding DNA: TGTGCCAGCAGCTTAGAAGGGTGGGGCACTGAAGCTTTCTTT. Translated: CASSLEGWGTEAFF.

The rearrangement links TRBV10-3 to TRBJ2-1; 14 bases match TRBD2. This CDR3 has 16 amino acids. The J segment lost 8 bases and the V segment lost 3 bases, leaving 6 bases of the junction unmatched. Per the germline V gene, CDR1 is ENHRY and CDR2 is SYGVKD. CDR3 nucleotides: TGTGCCATCAGTGACGGGGGACTAGCGGGGGAGGATGAGCAGTTCTTC. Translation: CAISDGGLAGEDEQFF.

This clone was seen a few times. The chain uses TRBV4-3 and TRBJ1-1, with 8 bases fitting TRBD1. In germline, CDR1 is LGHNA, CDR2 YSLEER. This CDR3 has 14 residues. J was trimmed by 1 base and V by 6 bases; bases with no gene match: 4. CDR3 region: CASRRGQENTEAFF. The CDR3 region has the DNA TGCGCCAGCAGACGGGGACAGGAGAACACTGAAGCTTTCTTT.